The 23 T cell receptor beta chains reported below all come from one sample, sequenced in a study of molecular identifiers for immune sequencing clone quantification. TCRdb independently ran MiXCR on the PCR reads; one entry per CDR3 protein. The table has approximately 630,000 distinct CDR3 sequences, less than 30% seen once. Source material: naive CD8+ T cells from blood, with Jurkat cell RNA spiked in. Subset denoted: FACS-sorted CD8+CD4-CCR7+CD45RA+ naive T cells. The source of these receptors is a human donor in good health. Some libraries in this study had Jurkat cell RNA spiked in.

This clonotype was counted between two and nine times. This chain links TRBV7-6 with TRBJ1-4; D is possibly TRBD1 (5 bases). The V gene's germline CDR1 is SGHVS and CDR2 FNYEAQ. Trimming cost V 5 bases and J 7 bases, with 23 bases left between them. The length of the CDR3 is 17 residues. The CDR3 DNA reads TGTGCCAGCAGCCTACTCGCGGAGAGGGGTCCTGGTGAAAAACTGTTTTTT. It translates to CASSLLAERGPGEKLFF.

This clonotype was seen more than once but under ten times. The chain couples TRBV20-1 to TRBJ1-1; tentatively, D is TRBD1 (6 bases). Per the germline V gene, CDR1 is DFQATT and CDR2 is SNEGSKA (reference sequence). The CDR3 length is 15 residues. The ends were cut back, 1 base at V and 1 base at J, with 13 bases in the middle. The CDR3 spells CSARAFVTGNTEAFF. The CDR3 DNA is TGCAGTGCTAGAGCCTTTGTGACAGGGAACACTGAAGCTTTCTTT.

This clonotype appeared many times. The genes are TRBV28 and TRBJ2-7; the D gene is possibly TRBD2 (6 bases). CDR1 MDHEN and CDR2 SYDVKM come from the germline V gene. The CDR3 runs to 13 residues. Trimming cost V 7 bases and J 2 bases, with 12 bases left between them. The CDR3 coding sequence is TGTGCCAGCATCGGGGGTCGGACCTACGAGCAGTACTTC. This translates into CASIGGRTYEQYF.

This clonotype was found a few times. This CDR3 reads CASSLGRRFNEKLFF. Here the CDR3 DNA reads TGTGCCAGCAGCTTAGGTCGTAGATTTAATGAAAAACTGTTTTTT. The chain has TRBV7-9 and TRBJ1-4; D not resolved. V gave up 1 base and J gave up 4 bases, with 10 bases separating them. Per germline, CDR1 SEHNR and CDR2 FQNEAQ (reference sequence). The CDR3 has 15 residues.

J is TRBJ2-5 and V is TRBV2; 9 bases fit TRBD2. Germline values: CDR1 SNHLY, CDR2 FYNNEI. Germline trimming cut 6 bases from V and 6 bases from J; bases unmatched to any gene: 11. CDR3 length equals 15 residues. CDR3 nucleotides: TGTGCCAGCAGCCCCGTTCTAGCGGGGCAAAAGACCCAGTACTTC. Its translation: CASSPVLAGQKTQYF.

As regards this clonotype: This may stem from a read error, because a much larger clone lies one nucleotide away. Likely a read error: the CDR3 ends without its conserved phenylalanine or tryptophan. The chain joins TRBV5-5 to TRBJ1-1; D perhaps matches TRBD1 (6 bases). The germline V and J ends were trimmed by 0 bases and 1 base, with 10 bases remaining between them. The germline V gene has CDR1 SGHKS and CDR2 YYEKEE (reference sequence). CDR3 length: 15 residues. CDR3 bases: TGTGCCAGCAGCTTGGGGGGGCAGCAGAACACTGAAGCTTTCCTT. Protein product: CASSLGGQQNTEAFL.

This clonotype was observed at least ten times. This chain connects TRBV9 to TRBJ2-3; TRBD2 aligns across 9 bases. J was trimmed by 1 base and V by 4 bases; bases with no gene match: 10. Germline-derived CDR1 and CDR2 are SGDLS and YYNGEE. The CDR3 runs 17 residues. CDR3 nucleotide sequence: TGTGCCAGCAGCTCTTGGACTAGCGCGTACGGCACAGATACGCAGTATTTT. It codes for CASSSWTSAYGTDTQYF.

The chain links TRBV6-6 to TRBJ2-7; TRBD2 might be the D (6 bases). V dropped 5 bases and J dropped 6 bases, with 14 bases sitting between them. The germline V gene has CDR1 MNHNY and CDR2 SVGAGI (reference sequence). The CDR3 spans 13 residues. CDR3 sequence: CASSLGGQFEQYF. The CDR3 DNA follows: TGTGCCAGCAGTCTAGGAGGGCAGTTCGAGCAGTACTTC.

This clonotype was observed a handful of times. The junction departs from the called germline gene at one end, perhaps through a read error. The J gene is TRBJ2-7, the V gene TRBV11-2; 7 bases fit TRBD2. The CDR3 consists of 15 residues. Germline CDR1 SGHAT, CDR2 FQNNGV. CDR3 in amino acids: CARSGAGLDYYEQYF. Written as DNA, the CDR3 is TGTGCCCGCAGCGGGGCAGGCCTGGACTACTACGAGCAGTACTTC.

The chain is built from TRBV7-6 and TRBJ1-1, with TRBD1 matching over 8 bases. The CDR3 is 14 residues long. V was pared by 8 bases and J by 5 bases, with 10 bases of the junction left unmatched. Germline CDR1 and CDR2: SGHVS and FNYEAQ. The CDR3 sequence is CASGSTGVGTEAFF. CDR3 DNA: TGTGCCAGCGGCTCGACAGGGGTTGGGACTGAAGCTTTCTTT.

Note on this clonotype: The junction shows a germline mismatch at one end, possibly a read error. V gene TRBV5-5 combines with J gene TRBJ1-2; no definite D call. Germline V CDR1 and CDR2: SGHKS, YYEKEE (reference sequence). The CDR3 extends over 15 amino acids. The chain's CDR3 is CASSSPALPAYGYAF. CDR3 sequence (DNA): TGTGCCAGCAGTTCTCCAGCCCTCCCAGCTTATGGCTACGCCTTC. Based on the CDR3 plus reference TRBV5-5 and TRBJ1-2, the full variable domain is DAGVTQSPTHLIKTRGQQVTLRCSPISGHKSVSWYQQVLGQGPQFIFQYYEKEERGRGNFPDRFSARQFPNYSSELNVNALLLGDSALYLCASSSPALPAYGYAFGSGTRLTVV.

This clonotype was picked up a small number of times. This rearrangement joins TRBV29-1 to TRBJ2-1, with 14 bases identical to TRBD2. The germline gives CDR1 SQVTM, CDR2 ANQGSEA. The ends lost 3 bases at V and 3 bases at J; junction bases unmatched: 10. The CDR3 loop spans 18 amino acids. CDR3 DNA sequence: TGCAGCGTTGACGGGACTAGCGGGGGCCGGCCCTTCTACAATGAGCAGTTCTTC. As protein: CSVDGTSGGRPFYNEQFF.

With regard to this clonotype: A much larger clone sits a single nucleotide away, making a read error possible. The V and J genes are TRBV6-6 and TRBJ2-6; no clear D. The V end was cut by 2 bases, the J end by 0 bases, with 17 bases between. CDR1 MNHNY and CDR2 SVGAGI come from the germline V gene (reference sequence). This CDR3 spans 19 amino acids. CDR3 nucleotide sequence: TGTGCCAGCAGTTACCTTTTAACTCCACACCCCTCTGGGGCCAACGTCCTGACTTTC. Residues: CASSYLLTPHPSGANVLTF.

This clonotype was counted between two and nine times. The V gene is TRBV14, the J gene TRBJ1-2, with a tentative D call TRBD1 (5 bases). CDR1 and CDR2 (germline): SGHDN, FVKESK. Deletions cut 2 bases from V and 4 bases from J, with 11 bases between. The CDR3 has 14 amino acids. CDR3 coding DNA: TGTGCCAGCAGCCAAATTGATGGGGGCTATGGCTACACCTTC. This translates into CASSQIDGGYGYTF.

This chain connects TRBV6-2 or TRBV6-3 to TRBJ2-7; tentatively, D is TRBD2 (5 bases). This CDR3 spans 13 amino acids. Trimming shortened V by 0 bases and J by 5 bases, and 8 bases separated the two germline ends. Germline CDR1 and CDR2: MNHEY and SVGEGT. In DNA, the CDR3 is TGTGCCAGCAGTTACTCGAGGGTCCACGAGCAGTACTTC. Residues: CASSYSRVHEQYF.

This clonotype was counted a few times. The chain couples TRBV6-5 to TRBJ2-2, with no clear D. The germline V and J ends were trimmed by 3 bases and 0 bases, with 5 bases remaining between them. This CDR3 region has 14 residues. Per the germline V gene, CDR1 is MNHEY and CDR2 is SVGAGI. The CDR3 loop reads CASSYAANTGELFF. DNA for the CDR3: TGTGCCAGCAGTTATGCTGCGAACACCGGGGAGCTGTTTTTT.

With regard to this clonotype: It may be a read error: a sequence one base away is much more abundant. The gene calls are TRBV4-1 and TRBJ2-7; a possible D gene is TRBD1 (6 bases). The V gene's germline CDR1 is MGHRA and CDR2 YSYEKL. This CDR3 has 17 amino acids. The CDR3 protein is CAGSQVGSGDAAYEQYF. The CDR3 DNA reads TGCGCCGGCAGCCAAGTAGGTTCAGGGGACGCGGCCTACGAGCAGTACTTC.

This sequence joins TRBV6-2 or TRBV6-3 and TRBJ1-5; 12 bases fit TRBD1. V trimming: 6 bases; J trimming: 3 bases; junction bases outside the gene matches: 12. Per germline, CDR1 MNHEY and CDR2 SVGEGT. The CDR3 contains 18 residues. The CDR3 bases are TGTGCCAGCAGATCTATTCGGGACAGGGGGCCAGACAATCAGCCCCAGCATTTT. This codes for CASRSIRDRGPDNQPQHF.

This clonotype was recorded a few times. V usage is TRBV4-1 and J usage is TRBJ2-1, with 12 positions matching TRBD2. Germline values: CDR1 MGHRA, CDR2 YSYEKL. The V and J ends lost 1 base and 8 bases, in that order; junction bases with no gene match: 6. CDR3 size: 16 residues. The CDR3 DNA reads TGCGCCAGCAGCCAAGCCCCACTAGCGGGGGGCTATGAGCAGTTCTTC. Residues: CASSQAPLAGGYEQFF.

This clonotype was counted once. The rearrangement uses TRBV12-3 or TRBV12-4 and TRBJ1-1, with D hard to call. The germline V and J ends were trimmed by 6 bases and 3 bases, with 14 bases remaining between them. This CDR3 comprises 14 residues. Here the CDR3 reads CASRETQPDTEAFF. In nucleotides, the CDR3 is TGTGCCAGCAGGGAAACCCAACCGGACACTGAAGCTTTCTTT.

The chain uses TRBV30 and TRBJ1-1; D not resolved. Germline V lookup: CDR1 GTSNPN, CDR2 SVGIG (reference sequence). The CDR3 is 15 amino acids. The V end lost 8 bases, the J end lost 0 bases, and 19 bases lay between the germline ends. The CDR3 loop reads CAGQGWRFLNTEAFF. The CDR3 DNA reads TGTGCCGGCCAAGGATGGAGGTTCCTGAACACTGAAGCTTTCTTT. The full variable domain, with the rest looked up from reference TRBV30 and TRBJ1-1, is SQTIHQWPATLVQPVGSPLSLECTVEGTSNPNLYWYRQAAGRGLQLLFYSVGIGQISSEVPQNLSASRPQDRQFILSSKKLLLSDSGFYLCAGQGWRFLNTEAFFGQGTRLTVV.

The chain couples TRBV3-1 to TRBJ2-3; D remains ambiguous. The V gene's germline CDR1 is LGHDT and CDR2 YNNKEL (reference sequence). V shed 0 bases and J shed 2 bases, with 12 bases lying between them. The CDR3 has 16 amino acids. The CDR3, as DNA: TGTGCCAGCAGCCAAGATCCCGGAGAACTCACAGATACGCAGTATTTT. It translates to CASSQDPGELTDTQYF.

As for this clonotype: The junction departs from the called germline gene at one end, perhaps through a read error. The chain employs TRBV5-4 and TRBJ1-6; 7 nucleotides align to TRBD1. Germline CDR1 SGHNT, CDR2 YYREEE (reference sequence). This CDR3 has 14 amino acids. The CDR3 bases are TGTGCCAGCAGCTTGGATCGGGACAGACAGGCTATCCTTTTT. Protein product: CASSLDRDRQAILF.